This T cell receptor beta chain came from a study of blood T cell repertoires in COVID-19. Study context: Acute-phase and convalescent COVID-19 samples originated in the United States, Italy and Spain. T cells, B-cell-depleted T cells, or PBMCs supplied cDNA or gDNA.

Clones were sequenced by immunoSEQ multiplex PCR, and TCRdb holds only the in-frame ones, with some missing. The repertoire holds 270,000 or so clones, with nearly 90% as singletons. Per germline, CDR1 SNHLY and CDR2 FYNNEI. The CDR3 is 17 residues long. The V and J ends lost 2 bases and 7 bases, in that order; junction bases with no gene match: 13. Those enrolled in Seattle joined during active infection and were followed longitudinally afterward. The receptor comes from a woman aged 30 to 39 with COVID-19, enrolled during active disease. Specimen: peripheral blood. This chain links TRBV2 with TRBJ2-1, with TRBD1 matching over 8 bases. The chain's CDR3 is CASSEFFSGQGVNEQFF. In DNA form, the CDR3 reads TGTGCCAGCAGTGAATTTTTCTCTGGACAGGGCGTGAATGAGCAGTTCTTC. Looking up the rest from reference TRBV2 and TRBJ2-1 gives the full variable domain: EPEVTQTPSHQVTQMGQEVILRCVPISNHLYFYWYRQILGQKVEFLVSFYNNEISEKSEIFDDQFSVERPDGSNFTLKIRSTKLEDSAMYFCASSEFFSGQGVNEQFFGPGTRLTVL.